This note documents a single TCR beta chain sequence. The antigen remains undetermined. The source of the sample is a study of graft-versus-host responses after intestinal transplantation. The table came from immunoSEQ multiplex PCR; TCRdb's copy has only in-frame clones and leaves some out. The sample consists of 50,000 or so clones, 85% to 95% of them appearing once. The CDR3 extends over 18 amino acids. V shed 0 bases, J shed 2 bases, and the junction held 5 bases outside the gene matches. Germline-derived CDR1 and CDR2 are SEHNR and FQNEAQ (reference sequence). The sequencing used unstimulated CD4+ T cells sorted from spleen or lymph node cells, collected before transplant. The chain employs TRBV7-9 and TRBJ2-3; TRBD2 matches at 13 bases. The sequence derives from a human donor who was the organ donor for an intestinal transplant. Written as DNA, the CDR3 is TGTGCCAGCAGCTTAGCACTAGCGGGAGGGCCTTCCACAGATACGCAGTATTTT. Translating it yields CASSLALAGGPSTDTQYF.